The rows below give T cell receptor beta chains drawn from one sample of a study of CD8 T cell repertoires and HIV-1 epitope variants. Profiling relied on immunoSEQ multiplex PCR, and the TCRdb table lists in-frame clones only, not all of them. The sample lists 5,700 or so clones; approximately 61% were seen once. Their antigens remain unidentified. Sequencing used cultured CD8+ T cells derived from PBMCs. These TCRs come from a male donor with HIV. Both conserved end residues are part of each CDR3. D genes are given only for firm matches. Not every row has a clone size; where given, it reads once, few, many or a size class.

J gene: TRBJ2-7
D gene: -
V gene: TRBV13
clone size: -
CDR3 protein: CASSLGGDTYEQYF
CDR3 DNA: TGTGCCAGCAGCTTAGGGGGGGATACTTACGAGCAGTACTTC

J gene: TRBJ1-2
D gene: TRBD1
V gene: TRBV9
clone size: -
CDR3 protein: CASSVGQGGYYGYTF
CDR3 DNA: TGTGCCAGCAGCGTAGGACAGGGAGGTTATTATGGCTACACCTTC

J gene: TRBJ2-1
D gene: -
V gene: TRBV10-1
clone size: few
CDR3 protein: CASSDPLRTDEQFF
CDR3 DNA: TGCGCCAGCAGCGACCCTCTTAGGACGGATGAGCAGTTCTTC

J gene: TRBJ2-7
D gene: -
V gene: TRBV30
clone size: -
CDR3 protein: CAWSPDPSSYEQYF
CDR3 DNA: TGTGCCTGGAGCCCGGACCCGAGCTCCTACGAGCAGTACTTC

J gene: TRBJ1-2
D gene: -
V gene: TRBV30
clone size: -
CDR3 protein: CAWSPEGPTYYGYTF
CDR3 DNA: TGTGCCTGGAGCCCTGAAGGGCCTACCTACTATGGCTACACCTTC

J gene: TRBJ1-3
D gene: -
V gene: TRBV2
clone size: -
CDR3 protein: CASSESHSDSSGNTIYF
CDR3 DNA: TGTGCCAGCAGTGAATCTCATTCTGATTCCTCTGGAAACACCATATATTTT

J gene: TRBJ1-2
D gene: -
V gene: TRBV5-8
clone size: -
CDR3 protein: CASSLAGRGDGYTF
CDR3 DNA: TGTGCCAGCAGCTTGGCCGGCAGGGGAGATGGCTACACCTTC

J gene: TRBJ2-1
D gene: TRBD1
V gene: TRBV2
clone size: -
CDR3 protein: CASSEPKDRVVGNEQFF
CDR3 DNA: TGTGCCAGCAGTGAACCCAAGGACAGGGTGGTTGGGAATGAGCAGTTCTTC

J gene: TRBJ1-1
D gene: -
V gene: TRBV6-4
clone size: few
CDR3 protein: CASSVDQQGKAFF
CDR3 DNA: TGTGCCAGCAGTGTCGATCAACAGGGAAAAGCTTTCTTT

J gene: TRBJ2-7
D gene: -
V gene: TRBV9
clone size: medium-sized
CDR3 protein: CASSVSGGMDEQYF
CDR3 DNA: TGTGCCAGCAGCGTGTCAGGGGGGATGGACGAGCAGTACTTC

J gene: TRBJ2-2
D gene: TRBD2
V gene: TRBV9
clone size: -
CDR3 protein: CASSVVGLAGLALNTGELFF
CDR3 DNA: TGTGCCAGCAGCGTAGTAGGACTAGCGGGCCTTGCTCTTAACACCGGGGAGCTGTTTTTT

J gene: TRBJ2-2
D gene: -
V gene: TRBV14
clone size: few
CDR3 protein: CASSQVSGSGELFF
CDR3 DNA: TGTGCCAGCAGCCAAGTTTCTGGCTCCGGGGAGCTGTTTTTT

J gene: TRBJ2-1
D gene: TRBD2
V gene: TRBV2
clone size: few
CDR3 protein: CASNPLTSGEWNEQFF
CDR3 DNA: TGTGCCAGCAATCCTCTGACTAGCGGGGAGTGGAATGAGCAGTTCTTC

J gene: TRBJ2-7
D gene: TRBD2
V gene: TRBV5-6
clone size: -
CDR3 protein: CASRVLASGGAHEQYF
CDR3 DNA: TGTGCCAGCAGGGTGCTTGCAAGCGGGGGGGCCCACGAGCAGTACTTC

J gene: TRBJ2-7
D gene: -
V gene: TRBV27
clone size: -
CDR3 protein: CASSLPGVHSYEQYF
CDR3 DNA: TGTGCCAGCAGTTTACCGGGGGTCCATTCCTACGAGCAGTACTTC

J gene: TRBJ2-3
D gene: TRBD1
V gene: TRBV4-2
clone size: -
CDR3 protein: CASSQERGQQDTQYF
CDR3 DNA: TGTGCCAGCAGCCAAGAAAGGGGACAGCAAGATACGCAGTATTTT

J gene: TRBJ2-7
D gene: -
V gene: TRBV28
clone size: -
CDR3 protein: CASSPDDWSYEQYF
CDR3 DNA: TGTGCCAGCAGTCCAGACGACTGGTCCTACGAGCAGTACTTC

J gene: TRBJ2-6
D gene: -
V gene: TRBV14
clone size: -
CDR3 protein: CASSQEGFRGAGANVLTF
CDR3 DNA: TGTGCCAGCAGCCAAGAAGGGTTTAGGGGCGCTGGGGCCAACGTCCTGACTTTC

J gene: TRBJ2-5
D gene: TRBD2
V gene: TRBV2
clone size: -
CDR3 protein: CASRERLAGQETQYF
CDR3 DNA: TGTGCCAGCAGGGAGAGGCTAGCGGGTCAAGAGACCCAGTACTTC

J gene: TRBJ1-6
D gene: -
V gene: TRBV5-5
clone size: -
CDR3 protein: CASSLGLGTPLHF
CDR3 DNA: TGTGCCAGCAGCTTGGGGTTAGGGACACCCCTCCACTTT

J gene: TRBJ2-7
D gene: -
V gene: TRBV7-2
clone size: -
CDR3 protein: CASSLGDNSYEQYF
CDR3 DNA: TGTGCCAGCAGCTTAGGGGACAACTCCTACGAGCAGTACTTC

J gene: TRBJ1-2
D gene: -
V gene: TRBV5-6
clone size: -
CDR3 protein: CASSLGELYGYTF
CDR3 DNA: TGTGCCAGCAGCTTGGGGGAGCTCTATGGCTACACCTTC

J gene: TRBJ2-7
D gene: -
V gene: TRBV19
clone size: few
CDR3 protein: CASSIVPYGEQYF
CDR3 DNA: TGTGCCAGTAGTATAGTCCCCTATGGCGAGCAGTACTTC

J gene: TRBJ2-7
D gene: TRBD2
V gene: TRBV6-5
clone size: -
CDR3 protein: CASSYGTRLAVAEQYF
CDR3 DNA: TGTGCCAGCAGTTACGGAACCCGACTAGCCGTAGCCGAGCAGTACTTC

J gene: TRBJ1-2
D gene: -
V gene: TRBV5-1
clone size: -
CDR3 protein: CASRPDGRYGYTF
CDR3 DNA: TGCGCCAGCAGGCCGGACGGACGATATGGCTACACCTTC

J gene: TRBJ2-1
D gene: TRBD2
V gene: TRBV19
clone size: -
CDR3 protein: CASSMAGVWMDNEQFF
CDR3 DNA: TGTGCCAGTAGTATGGCGGGGGTTTGGATGGACAATGAGCAGTTCTTC

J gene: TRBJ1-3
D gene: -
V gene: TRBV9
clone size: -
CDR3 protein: CASSGGARGNTIYF
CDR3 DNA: TGTGCCAGCAGCGGTGGGGCGCGTGGAAACACCATATATTTT

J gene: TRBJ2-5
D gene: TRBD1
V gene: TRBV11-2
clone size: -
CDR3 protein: CASSLTGQGVLETQYF
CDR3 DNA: TGTGCCAGCAGCTTAACGGGACAGGGGGTTCTGGAGACCCAGTACTTC

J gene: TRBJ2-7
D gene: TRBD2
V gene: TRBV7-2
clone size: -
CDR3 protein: CASSLGGENEQYF
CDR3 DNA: TGTGCCAGCAGCTTGGGGGGGGAAAACGAGCAGTACTTC

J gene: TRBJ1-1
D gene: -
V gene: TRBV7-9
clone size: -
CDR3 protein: CASSLVETMNTEAFF
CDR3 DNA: TGTGCCAGCAGCTTAGTAGAGACAATGAACACTGAAGCTTTCTTT

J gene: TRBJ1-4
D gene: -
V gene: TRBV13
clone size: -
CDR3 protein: CASSGTENEKLFF
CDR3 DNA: TGTGCCAGCAGTGGAACAGAGAATGAAAAACTGTTTTTT

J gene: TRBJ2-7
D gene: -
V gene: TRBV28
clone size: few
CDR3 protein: CASSFPPPSPNTPTTYEQYF
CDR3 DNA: TGTGCCAGCAGTTTCCCCCCCCCTAGTCCCAATACACCTACCACCTACGAGCAGTACTTC

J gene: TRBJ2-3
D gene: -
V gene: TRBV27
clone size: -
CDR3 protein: CASSLEEADTDTQYF
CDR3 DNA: TGTGCCAGCAGTTTAGAGGAGGCGGACACAGATACGCAGTATTTT

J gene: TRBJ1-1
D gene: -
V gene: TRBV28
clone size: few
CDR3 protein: CASSMTGRRNTEAFF
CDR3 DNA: TGTGCCAGCAGTATGACTGGGCGTCGGAACACTGAAGCTTTCTTT

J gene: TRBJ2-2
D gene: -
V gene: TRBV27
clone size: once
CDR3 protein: CASSSKGTTAYTGELFF
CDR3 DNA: TGTGCCAGCAGTTCGAAAGGCACAACAGCATACACCGGGGAGCTGTTTTTT

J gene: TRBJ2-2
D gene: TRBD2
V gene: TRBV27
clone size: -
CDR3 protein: CASSDKAGGTGELFF
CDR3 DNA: TGTGCCAGCAGCGACAAAGCGGGGGGAACCGGGGAGCTGTTTTTT

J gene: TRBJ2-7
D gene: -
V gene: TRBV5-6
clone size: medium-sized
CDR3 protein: CASSDSTVTYEQYF
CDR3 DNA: TGTGCCAGCAGCGACTCGACAGTTACCTACGAGCAGTACTTC

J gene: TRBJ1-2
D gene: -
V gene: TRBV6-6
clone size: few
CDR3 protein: CASSYGGRTNGYTF
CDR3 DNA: TGTGCCAGCAGTTACGGGGGGCGCACAAATGGCTACACCTTC

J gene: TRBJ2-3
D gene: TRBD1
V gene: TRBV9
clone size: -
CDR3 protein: CASSAIQGPPFTDTQYF
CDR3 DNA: TGTGCCAGCAGCGCCATACAGGGGCCTCCCTTCACAGATACGCAGTATTTT